This TCR beta chain was sequenced for a study of Tregs in tolerant kidney transplant recipients (dated by TCRdb to about 2019). For context, the study as a whole: Additional Treg samples were obtained from a 3-day mixed lymphocyte reaction with belatacept, in some cases followed by a roughly five-day donor restimulation, before recipient CD4+CD25+CD127- cells were sorted. Several methods of expanding Tregs specific for an allogeneic donor were compared by TCRbeta repertoire sequencing in 3 healthy controls. Antibodies distinguished recipient from donor cells when sorting primary belatacept mixed lymphocyte reaction cultures. Before combined kidney and bone marrow transplantation, this study identified donor-specific regulatory T cells using TCRbeta sequencing and then followed those same cells after transplant.

Blood from healthy controls was obtained either from healthy volunteers or as purchased buffy coats. Healthy control blood was processed to PBMCs by Ficoll density gradient and cryopreserved, and patient PBMCs were collected before and after transplant. Points on this clone: This receptor's antigen is unknown. Per-base quality was not reported, and no clone a single base away is much larger than it.

Genomic DNA was extracted from sorted cells with the QIAGEN DNeasy Blood and Tissue Kit for TCRbeta CDR3 sequencing. Through immunoSEQ, high-throughput TCRbeta CDR3 sequencing was done commercially, including PCR amplification with internal controls and bias correction. As for how the authors treated the data: A unique productive TCRbeta sequence was defined by the CDR3 nucleotide sequence when primers matched, and otherwise by the CDR3 amino acid sequence together with the Vbeta and Jbeta genes. A sequence was defined as donor-reactive if the sequence was expanded at least 5-fold in CFSE-low cells compared with unstimulated cells and had a frequency of at least 0.01% in CFSE-low cells. Jensen-Shannon divergence, calculated on the top 100 TCRbeta sequences ranked by frequency, was used to quantify repertoire divergence. For any sample with multiple sequencing runs, sorting error was corrected in each run separately before the runs were pooled. TCRdb obtained this table from immuneACCESS and retained in-frame rearrangements with V and J assigned. These tables miss some clones; where compared with another copy, unresolved V genes account for less than half of the shortfall, and the remainder is unexplained. V and J calls plus clone size are reproduced from that table; the DNA served to infer D and trimming. For this sample the table gives around 31,000 clones, of which 70% to 85% were detected only once. Around 2% of the sample is in the top ten clones.

The paper as a whole reports these results and caveats: Although technical replication error seemed to be minimal, the question of biological reproducibility was not addressed directly. Expanding Tregs with activated donor B cells appeared to identify the most biologically relevant and donor-specific TCRbeta repertoire. Because only a small number of patients were included, the study had limitations, and the results will need to be validated in larger populations as well as under other immunosuppression protocols.

V was cut back by 3 bases and J by 5 bases, leaving a gap of 10 bases between them. Per the germline V gene, WSHSY is the CDR1 and SAAADI is the CDR2. The CDR3 starts with the cysteine, ends with the phenylalanine, and has 13 residues. Only CDR3 DNA is held: 39 bases, read in frame from base 1. The receptor's source is a human donor in good health. The chain is assembled from TRBV10-2 and TRBJ1-1, with TRBD1 perhaps the D gene, on 6 matching bases. Sequenced material: Tregs from blood cultured with allogeneic cells. The DNA sequence reads TGCGCCAGCAGTGAAAACAGGGAGACTGAAGCTTTCTTT. Its translation reads: CASSENRETEAFF.